This T cell receptor (beta chain) was observed in a study of T cell responses to AZD1222 COVID-19 vaccine. V lost 1 base and J 8 bases, leaving 8 bases between the germline ends. CDR3 length equals 12 residues. Germline-derived CDR1 and CDR2 are SEHNR and FQNEAQ (reference sequence). Using immunoSEQ multiplex PCR, the repertoire was profiled, and TCRdb retains in-frame clones only, with some absent. This sample carries approximately 130,000 clones, about 94% of them seen once, and the ten largest clones take 0.75% to 0.95%. Findings and limits, study-wide: Epitopes outside B.1.351 and B.1.1.7 mutated regions reportedly drew nearly half of spike TCRs. Clonal diversity was possibly underestimated; the donors were predominantly white British and more often female. Seropositive AZD1222 recipients at baseline numbered only five to seven. Repertoire sampling occurred only after the peak T cell response.

Remarks on this clone: The antigen remains unidentified.

The sample in question was peripheral blood, obtained on day 0 of AZD1222 vaccination. The receptor was derived from an adult in good health. The V and J genes are TRBV7-9 and TRBJ1-2; D uncertain. The CDR3 spells CASSLDRRGYTF. The CDR3 DNA reads TGTGCCAGCAGCTTAGATCGGAGAGGCTACACCTTC.